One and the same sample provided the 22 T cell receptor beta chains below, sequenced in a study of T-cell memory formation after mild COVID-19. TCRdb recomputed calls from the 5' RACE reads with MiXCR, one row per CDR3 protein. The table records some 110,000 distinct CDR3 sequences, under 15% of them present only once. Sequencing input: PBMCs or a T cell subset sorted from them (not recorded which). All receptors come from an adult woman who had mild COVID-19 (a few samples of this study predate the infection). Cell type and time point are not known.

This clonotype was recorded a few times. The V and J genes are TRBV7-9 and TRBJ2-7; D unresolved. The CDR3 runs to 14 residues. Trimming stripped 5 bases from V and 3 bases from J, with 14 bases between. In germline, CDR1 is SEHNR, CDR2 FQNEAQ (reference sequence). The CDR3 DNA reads TGTGCCAGCAGCATCACCGGGTACCTCTACGAGCAGTACTTC. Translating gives CASSITGYLYEQYF. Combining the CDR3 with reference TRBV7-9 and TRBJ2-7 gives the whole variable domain DTGVSQNPRHKITKRGQNVTFRCDPISEHNRLYWYRQTLGQGPEFLTYFQNEAQLEKSRLLSDRFSAERPKGSFSTLEIQRTEQGDSAMYLCASSITGYLYEQYFGPGTRLTVT.

This CDR3 reads CASSYSRTSQQETQYF. The CDR3, as DNA: TGTGCCAGCAGTTACTCTAGGACTAGCCAACAAGAGACCCAGTACTTC. The chain has TRBV6-2 or TRBV6-3 and TRBJ2-5, with 8 nucleotides matching TRBD2. This CDR3 contains 16 residues. The V and J ends lost 0 bases and 2 bases, in that order; junction bases with no gene match: 5. Germline CDR1 MNHEY, CDR2 SVGEGT.

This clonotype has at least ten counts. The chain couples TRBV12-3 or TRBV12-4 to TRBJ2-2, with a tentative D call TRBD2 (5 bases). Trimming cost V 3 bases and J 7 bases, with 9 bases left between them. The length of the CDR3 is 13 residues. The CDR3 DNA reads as TGTGCCAGCAGTTTCGGGGAAATCGGGGAGCTGTTTTTT. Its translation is CASSFGEIGELFF.

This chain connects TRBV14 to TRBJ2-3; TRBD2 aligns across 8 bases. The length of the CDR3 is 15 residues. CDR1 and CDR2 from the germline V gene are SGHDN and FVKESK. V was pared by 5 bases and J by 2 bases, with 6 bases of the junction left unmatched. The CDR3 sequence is CASSVAGILTDTQYF. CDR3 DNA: TGTGCCAGCAGCGTAGCGGGGATTCTCACAGATACGCAGTATTTT.

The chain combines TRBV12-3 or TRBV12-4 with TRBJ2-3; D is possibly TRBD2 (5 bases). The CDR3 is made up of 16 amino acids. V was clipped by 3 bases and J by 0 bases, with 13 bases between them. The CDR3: CASSFPAWTSTDTQYF. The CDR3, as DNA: TGTGCCAGCAGTTTCCCCGCCTGGACTAGCACAGATACGCAGTATTTT.

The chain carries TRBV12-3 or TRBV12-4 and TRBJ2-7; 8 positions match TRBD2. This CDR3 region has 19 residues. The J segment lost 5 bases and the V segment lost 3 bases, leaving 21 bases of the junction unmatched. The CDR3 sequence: CASSFTSAGRAFSPHEQYF. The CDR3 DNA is TGTGCCAGCAGTTTCACATCGGCCGGGAGGGCCTTTTCTCCCCACGAGCAGTACTTC.

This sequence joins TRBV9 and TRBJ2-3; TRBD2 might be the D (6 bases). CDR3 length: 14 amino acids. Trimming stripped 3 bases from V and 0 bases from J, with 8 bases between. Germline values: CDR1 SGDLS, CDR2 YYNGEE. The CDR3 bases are TGTGCCAGCAGCGAGGAGGGGAGCACAGATACGCAGTATTTT. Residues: CASSEEGSTDTQYF.

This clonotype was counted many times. This chain's CDR3 is CASSDPGGLYNEQFF. The CDR3 DNA reads as TGTGCCAGCAGTGACCCAGGGGGGCTCTACAATGAGCAGTTCTTC. The chain employs TRBV25-1 and TRBJ2-1; maybe TRBD1 (7 bases). The CDR3 spans 15 residues. Germline V gene data show CDR1 as MGHDK and CDR2 as SYGVNS. Trimming shortened V by 3 bases and J by 3 bases, and 12 bases separated the two germline ends.

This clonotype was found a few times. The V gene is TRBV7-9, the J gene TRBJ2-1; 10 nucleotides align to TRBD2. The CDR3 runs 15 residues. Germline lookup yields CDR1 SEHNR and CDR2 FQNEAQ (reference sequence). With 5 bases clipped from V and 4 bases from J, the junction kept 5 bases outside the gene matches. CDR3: CASSPSGSLYNEQFF. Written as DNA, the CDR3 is TGTGCCAGCAGCCCTAGCGGGAGTCTTTACAATGAGCAGTTCTTC.

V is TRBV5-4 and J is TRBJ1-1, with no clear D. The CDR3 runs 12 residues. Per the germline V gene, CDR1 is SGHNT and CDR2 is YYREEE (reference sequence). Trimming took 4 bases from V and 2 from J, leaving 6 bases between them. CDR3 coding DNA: TGTGCCAGCAGCATATTTAACACTGAAGCTTTCTTT. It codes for CASSIFNTEAFF.

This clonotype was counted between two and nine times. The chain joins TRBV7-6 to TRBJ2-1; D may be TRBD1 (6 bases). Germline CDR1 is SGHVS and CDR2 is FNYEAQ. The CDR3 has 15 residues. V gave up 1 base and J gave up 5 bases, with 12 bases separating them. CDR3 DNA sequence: TGTGCCAGCAGCTTAGAATCGAGACAGGACAATGAGCAGTTCTTC. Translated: CASSLESRQDNEQFF.

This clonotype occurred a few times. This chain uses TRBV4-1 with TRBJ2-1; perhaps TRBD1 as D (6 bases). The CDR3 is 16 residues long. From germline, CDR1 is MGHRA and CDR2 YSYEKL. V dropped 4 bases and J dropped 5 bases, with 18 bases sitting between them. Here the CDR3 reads CASSRLGAAPDNEQFF. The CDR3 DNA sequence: TGCGCCAGCAGCCGCCTGGGGGCCGCTCCGGACAATGAGCAGTTCTTC.

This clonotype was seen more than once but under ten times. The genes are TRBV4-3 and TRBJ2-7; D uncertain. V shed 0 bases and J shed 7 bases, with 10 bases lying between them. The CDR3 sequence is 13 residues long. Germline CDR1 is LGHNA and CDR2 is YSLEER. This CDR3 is CASSQDPPAEQYF. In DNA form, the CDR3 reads TGCGCCAGCAGCCAAGATCCACCTGCGGAGCAGTACTTC.

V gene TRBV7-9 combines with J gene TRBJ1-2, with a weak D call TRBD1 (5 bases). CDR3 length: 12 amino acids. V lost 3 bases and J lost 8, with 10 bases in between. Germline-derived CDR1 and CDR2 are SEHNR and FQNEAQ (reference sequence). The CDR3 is CASSFDDSGYTF. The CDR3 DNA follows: TGTGCCAGCAGCTTTGACGACAGCGGCTACACCTTC.

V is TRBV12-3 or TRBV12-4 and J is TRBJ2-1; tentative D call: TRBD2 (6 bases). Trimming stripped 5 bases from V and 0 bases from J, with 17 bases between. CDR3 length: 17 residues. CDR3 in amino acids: CASSIRDSESSYNEQFF. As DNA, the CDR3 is TGTGCCAGCAGTATACGGGACTCTGAAAGCTCCTACAATGAGCAGTTCTTC.

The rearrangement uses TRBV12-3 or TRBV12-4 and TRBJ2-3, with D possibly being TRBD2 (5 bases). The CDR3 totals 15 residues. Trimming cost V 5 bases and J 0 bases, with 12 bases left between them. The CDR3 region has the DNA TGTGCCAGCAGTGCGGGCCGCCTTAGCACAGATACGCAGTATTTT. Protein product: CASSAGRLSTDTQYF.

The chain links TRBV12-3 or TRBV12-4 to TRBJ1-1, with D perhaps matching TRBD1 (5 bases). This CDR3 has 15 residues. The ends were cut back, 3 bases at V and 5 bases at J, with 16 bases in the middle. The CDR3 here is CASSFNRPGVTEAFF. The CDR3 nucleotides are TGTGCCAGCAGTTTCAACCGGCCGGGGGTTACTGAAGCTTTCTTT.

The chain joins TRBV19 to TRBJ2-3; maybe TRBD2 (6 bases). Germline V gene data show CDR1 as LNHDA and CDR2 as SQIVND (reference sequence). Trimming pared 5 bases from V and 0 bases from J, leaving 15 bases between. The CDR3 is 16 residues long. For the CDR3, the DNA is TGTGCCAGTAGTCATTTCGGCGGGGAGAGCACAGATACGCAGTATTTT. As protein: CASSHFGGESTDTQYF.

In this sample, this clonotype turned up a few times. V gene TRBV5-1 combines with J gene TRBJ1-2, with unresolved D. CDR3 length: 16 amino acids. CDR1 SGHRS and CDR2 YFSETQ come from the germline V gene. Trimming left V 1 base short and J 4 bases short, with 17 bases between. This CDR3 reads CASSLYSKGQGYGYTF. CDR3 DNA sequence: TGCGCCAGCAGCTTGTATTCGAAGGGTCAAGGCTATGGCTACACCTTC. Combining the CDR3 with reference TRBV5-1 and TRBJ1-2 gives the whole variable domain KAGVTQTPRYLIKTRGQQVTLSCSPISGHRSVSWYQQTPGQGLQFLFEYFSETQRNKGNFPGRFSGRQFSNSRSEMNVSTLELGDSALYLCASSLYSKGQGYGYTFGSGTRLTVV.

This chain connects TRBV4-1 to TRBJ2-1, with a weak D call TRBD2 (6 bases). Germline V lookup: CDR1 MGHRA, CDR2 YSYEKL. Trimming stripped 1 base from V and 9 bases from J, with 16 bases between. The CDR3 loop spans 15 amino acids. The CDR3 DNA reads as TGCGCCAGCAGCCAAGGTGCGGGGTTCCGGAGTGAGCAGTTCTTC. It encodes CASSQGAGFRSEQFF.

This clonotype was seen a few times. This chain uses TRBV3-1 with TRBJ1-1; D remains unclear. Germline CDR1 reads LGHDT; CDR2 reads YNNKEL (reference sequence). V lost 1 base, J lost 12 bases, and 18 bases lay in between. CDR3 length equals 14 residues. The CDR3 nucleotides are TGTGCCAGCAGCCAAGTTTCTACAGACCCTTGGTCTTTCTTT. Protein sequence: CASSQVSTDPWSFF.

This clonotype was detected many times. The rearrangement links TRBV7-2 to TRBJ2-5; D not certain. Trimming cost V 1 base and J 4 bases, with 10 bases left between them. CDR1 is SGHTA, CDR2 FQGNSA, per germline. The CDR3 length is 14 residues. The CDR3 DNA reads TGTGCCAGCAGCTTAGGAATTTTGGTAGAGACCCAGTACTTC. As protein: CASSLGILVETQYF.